The 32 T cell receptor beta chains below were found in one sample sequenced in a study of high-grade serous ovarian cancer treatment subgroups. The tumor samples were collected prior to definitive surgery or chemotherapy. Repertoires were generated with immunoSEQ multiplex PCR, while TCRdb's copy carries only in-frame clones and drops some. The table records fewer than 2,500 clones, 60% to 70% of them present only once. The specimen sequenced was tumor tissue. These receptor sequences come from a human donor with high-grade serous ovarian cancer.

In this sample, this clone turned up a few times. The chain combines TRBV30 with TRBJ1-2, with D unclear. This CDR3 has 11 amino acids. Trimming took 3 bases from V and 0 from J, leaving 2 bases between them. CDR1 GTSNPN and CDR2 SVGIG come from the germline V gene (reference sequence). The CDR3 sequence: CAWSPNYGYTF. As DNA, the CDR3 is TGTGCCTGGAGCCCTAACTATGGCTACACCTTC.

The genes are TRBV6-6 and TRBJ2-3; 10 bases map to TRBD1. CDR3 size: 11 residues. Germline trimming cut 4 bases from V and 13 bases from J; bases unmatched to any gene: 2. Looked up from germline, CDR1 is MNHNY and CDR2 is SVGAGI (reference sequence). The CDR3 sequence is CASSSGTGEYF. Here the CDR3 DNA reads TGTGCCAGCAGTTCCGGGACAGGGGAGTATTTT.

By proportion, this clone is large. The V and J genes are TRBV30 and TRBJ1-1; D gene ambiguous. The CDR3 is 12 residues long. V shed 2 bases and J shed 1 base, with 5 bases lying between them. Germline loops: CDR1 GTSNPN, CDR2 SVGIG (reference sequence). CDR3 nucleotide sequence: TGTGCCTGGAGTTTCTCGAACACTGAAGCTTTCTTT. This sequence encodes CAWSFSNTEAFF.

The rearrangement uses TRBV15 and TRBJ1-1, with D uncertain. Trimming removed 3 bases at V and 5 bases at J, with 7 bases between. Germline assignment: CDR1 LNHNV and CDR2 YYDKDF (reference sequence). This CDR3 spans 12 amino acids. CDR3 sequence: CATSREGTEAFF. The CDR3 DNA sequence: TGTGCCACCAGCAGGGAAGGGACTGAAGCTTTCTTT.

The V and J genes are TRBV5-5 and TRBJ2-7, with D perhaps TRBD2 (6 bases). Trimming took off 1 base at V and 0 bases at J, with 11 bases between the two ends. Germline CDR1 SGHKS, CDR2 YYEKEE (reference sequence). There are 15 residues in the CDR3. CDR3 residues: CASSLHMGGSYEQYF. The DNA for the CDR3 is TGTGCCAGCAGCTTGCACATGGGAGGCTCCTACGAGCAGTACTTC.

This clone was detected once. This rearrangement joins TRBV5-5 to TRBJ2-7; either TRBD1 or TRBD2 may fit D (5 bases each). V was clipped by 2 bases and J by 0 bases, with 12 bases between them. The CDR3 spans 15 residues. Germline V gives CDR1 SGHKS, CDR2 YYEKEE (reference sequence). CDR3 bases: TGTGCCAGCAGCTTAGAGGGGTTCTTCTCCTACGAGCAGTACTTC. It translates to CASSLEGFFSYEQYF.

This clone has more than one count but fewer than ten. V usage is TRBV7-2 and J usage is TRBJ1-1; D may be TRBD1 (6 bases). V shed 5 bases and J shed 1 base, with 14 bases lying between them. The V gene's germline CDR1 is SGHTA and CDR2 FQGNSA. This CDR3 is built from 15 residues. CDR3 sequence: CASSPTPDRNTEAFF. For the CDR3, the DNA is TGTGCCAGCAGCCCCACCCCGGACAGGAACACTGAAGCTTTCTTT. The full variable domain, rest sourced from reference TRBV7-2 and TRBJ1-1, is GAGVSQSPSNKVTEKGKDVELRCDPISGHTALYWYRQSLGQGLEFLIYFQGNSAPDKSGLPSDRFSAERTGGSVSTLTIQRTQQEDSAVYLCASSPTPDRNTEAFFGQGTRLTVV.

The gene calls are TRBV28 and TRBJ1-4; the D gene is possibly TRBD1 (5 bases). Germline loops: CDR1 MDHEN, CDR2 SYDVKM. This CDR3 is built from 16 residues. The germline V and J ends were trimmed by 5 bases and 7 bases, with 20 bases remaining between them. The CDR3: CASSPQTGLSGEKLFF. The CDR3 DNA is TGTGCCAGCAGTCCCCAAACAGGTTTGAGTGGTGAAAAACTGTTTTTT.

Here the CDR3 DNA reads TGTGCCAGCAGCTCAAACGACAGGGCTGGGGCCAACGTCCTGACTTTC. Its protein product is CASSSNDRAGANVLTF. The V gene is TRBV7-8, the J gene TRBJ2-6; 7 nucleotides align to TRBD1. J gave up 2 bases and V 4 bases, and 5 bases lay outside the gene matches. The CDR3 consists of 16 residues. Germline V gene data show CDR1 as SGHVS and CDR2 as FQNEAQ.

J is TRBJ1-5 and V is TRBV30; 8 bases fit TRBD1. This CDR3 contains 13 residues. V gave up 6 bases and J gave up 5 bases; unmatched junction bases: 6. CDR1 and CDR2 from the germline V gene are GTSNPN and SVGIG (reference sequence). CDR3 region: CACSDRADQPQHF. CDR3 bases: TGTGCCTGCTCGGACAGGGCCGATCAGCCCCAGCATTTT.

V is TRBV5-4 and J is TRBJ2-5; 11 nucleotides line up with TRBD1. The J call may be faulty, since TRBJ2-7 better matches the DNA end. There are 15 residues in the CDR3. Per the germline V gene, CDR1 is SGHNT and CDR2 is YYREEE (reference sequence). The CDR3 loop is CASSQTGQGGYEQYF. CDR3 DNA: TGTGCCAGCAGCCAAACGGGACAGGGGGGATACGAGCAGTACTTC.

This clone occurred once. The J gene is TRBJ2-1, the V gene TRBV27; 9 bases agree with TRBD2. The CDR3 length is 18 residues. Germline V gene sequence: CDR1 MNHEY, CDR2 SMNVEV (reference sequence). With 5 bases clipped from V and 0 bases from J, the junction kept 11 bases outside the gene matches. DNA of the CDR3: TGTGCCAGCAGTCCATATAGCGGGGGACGGAGCTCCTACAATGAGCAGTTCTTC. Residues: CASSPYSGGRSSYNEQFF.

By proportion, this clone is large. The genes are TRBV14 and TRBJ1-2, with 10 bases fitting TRBD1. J lost 8 bases, V lost 4 bases, and 7 bases had no gene match. From germline, CDR1 is SGHDN and CDR2 FVKESK. This CDR3 is built from 14 residues. The CDR3 nucleotides are TGTGCCAGCAGCCCCGACAGGGGGCTTGGGGGCTACACCTTC. This translates into CASSPDRGLGGYTF.

This clone occurred once. Its ends do not fully match the called genes, so a read error is possible. The chain links TRBV19 to TRBJ2-4; D unclear. The CDR3 runs to 12 residues. Per germline, CDR1 LNHDA and CDR2 SQIVND (reference sequence). The CDR3 spells CASSVDVDIQYF. CDR3 coding DNA: TGTGCCAGTAGTGTAGACGTGGACATTCAGTACTTC.

This clone is categorized as large. CDR3 bases: TGTGCCAGCAGTTTGGACAGGGGAAGCCAGCCCCAGCATTTT. It yields the protein CASSLDRGSQPQHF. The V gene is TRBV27, the J gene TRBJ1-5; 9 positions agree with TRBD1. V dropped 3 bases and J dropped 7; count of bases not matched to a gene: 4. Germline CDR1 and CDR2: MNHEY and SMNVEV (reference sequence). The CDR3 has 14 residues.

This chain links TRBV2 with TRBJ2-2; 7 bases map to TRBD1. CDR1 SNHLY and CDR2 FYNNEI come from the germline V gene. Trimming removed 7 bases from V and 2 bases from J; junction bases left unmatched: 7. CDR3 size: 15 residues. The CDR3 region has the DNA TGTGCCAGCATCTGGGGGACAGTAAACACCGGGGAGCTGTTTTTT. As protein: CASIWGTVNTGELFF.

V is TRBV6-6 and J is TRBJ1-2, with D perhaps matching TRBD1 (5 bases). The CDR3 spans 14 residues. The ends were cut back, 2 bases at V and 4 bases at J, with 11 bases in the middle. CDR1 and CDR2 (germline): MNHNY, SVGAGI (reference sequence). The CDR3 DNA follows: TGTGCCAGCAGTTACCGCGCGGGGGGCTATGGCTACACCTTC. Encoded protein: CASSYRAGGYGYTF.

The chain recombines TRBV2 with TRBJ2-1; TRBD1 matches 7 bases. Germline V gives CDR1 SNHLY, CDR2 FYNNEI. V shed 4 bases and J 2 bases; nucleotides not matched to a gene: 2. This CDR3 region has 14 residues. In DNA, the CDR3 is TGTGCCAGCAGTGGGACAGGAACCTACAATGAGCAGTTCTTC. It is translated as CASSGTGTYNEQFF.

This clone was seen a few times. This sequence joins TRBV15 and TRBJ1-2; D possibly corresponds to TRBD1 (6 bases). V lost 0 bases and J 4 bases, leaving 6 bases between the germline ends. Germline lookup yields CDR1 LNHNV and CDR2 YYDKDF (reference sequence). This CDR3 spans 13 amino acids. CDR3 protein: CATSRDRGYGYTF. The DNA for the CDR3 is TGTGCCACCAGCAGAGACAGGGGCTATGGCTACACCTTC.

The chain employs TRBV2 and TRBJ1-2, with 7 bases aligning to TRBD1. The junction had 14 bases not matched to a gene; V was cut back by 6 bases and J by 7 bases. The CDR3 is made up of 15 amino acids. Germline CDR1 and CDR2: SNHLY and FYNNEI. The CDR3, as DNA: TGTGCCAGCAGACCGTTACGACAGGGTAGCAGTGGCTACACCTTC. Translating gives CASRPLRQGSSGYTF. Full variable domain (outside the CDR3, taken from reference TRBV2 and TRBJ1-2): EPEVTQTPSHQVTQMGQEVILRCVPISNHLYFYWYRQILGQKVEFLVSFYNNEISEKSEIFDDQFSVERPDGSNFTLKIRSTKLEDSAMYFCASRPLRQGSSGYTFGSGTRLTVV.

The chain combines TRBV18 with TRBJ1-2; TRBD1 agrees at 8 bases. Germline V gene lookup returns CDR1 KGHSH and CDR2 LQKENI. This CDR3 has 16 amino acids. V gave up 4 bases and J gave up 0 bases; unmatched junction bases: 7. In DNA, the CDR3 is TGTGCCAGCTCACAGGACAGGGTTTCGGCTAACTATGGCTACACCTTC. This encodes CASSQDRVSANYGYTF.

The V call is TRBV7-2, the J call TRBJ1-3; D possibly corresponds to TRBD1 (6 bases). The V gene's germline CDR1 is SGHTA and CDR2 FQGNSA. Deletions cut 2 bases from V and 2 bases from J, with 16 bases between. The CDR3 is 17 residues long. In DNA form, the CDR3 reads TGTGCCAGCAGCTTATATGCAGGGGTCGGTGCTGGAAACACCATATATTTT. It encodes CASSLYAGVGAGNTIYF. Supplemented by reference TRBV7-2 and TRBJ1-3, the full variable domain reads GAGVSQSPSNKVTEKGKDVELRCDPISGHTALYWYRQSLGQGLEFLIYFQGNSAPDKSGLPSDRFSAERTGGSVSTLTIQRTQQEDSAVYLCASSLYAGVGAGNTIYFGEGSWLTVV.

The chain employs TRBV18 and TRBJ1-1; D not resolved. Germline V lookup: CDR1 KGHSH, CDR2 LQKENI. The CDR3 sequence is 15 residues long. Deletions cut 3 bases from V and 3 bases from J, with 14 bases between. CDR3 sequence reads: CASSPSGVSYTEAFF. In nucleotides, the CDR3 is TGTGCCAGCTCACCGAGCGGGGTTTCGTACACTGAAGCTTTCTTT.

V gene TRBV10-2 combines with J gene TRBJ2-1; 9 bases line up with TRBD2. CDR3 length: 16 amino acids. Trimming at V came to 6 bases and at J to 6 bases, leaving 12 bases not matched to a gene. Per germline, CDR1 WSHSY and CDR2 SAAADI. CDR3 in amino acids: CASSVAGRGGGNEQFF. In DNA, the CDR3 is TGCGCCAGCAGCGTTGCCGGTCGCGGGGGGGGCAATGAGCAGTTCTTC.

A few counts support this clone. The CDR3 loop is CASQAGNTIYF. Here the CDR3 DNA reads TGCGCCAGCCAAGCTGGAAACACCATATATTTT. V usage is TRBV10-1 and J usage is TRBJ1-3; D is uncertain. There are 11 residues in the CDR3. Trimming left V 8 bases short and J 2 bases short, with 4 bases between. Per germline, CDR1 WNHNN and CDR2 SYGVQD (reference sequence).

V usage is TRBV10-3 and J usage is TRBJ2-5, with D perhaps matching TRBD2 (5 bases). There are 19 residues in the CDR3. V shed 3 bases and J shed 2 bases, with 25 bases lying between them. In germline, CDR1 is ENHRY, CDR2 SYGVKD. This CDR3 reads CAISDSRPGREIRQETQYF. CDR3 sequence (DNA): TGTGCCATCAGTGACTCAAGACCCGGACGGGAAATAAGACAAGAGACCCAGTACTTC.

The chain links TRBV6-6 to TRBJ1-6; no clear D gene. This CDR3 has 14 amino acids. Germline V gives CDR1 MNHNY, CDR2 SVGAGI (reference sequence). The germline V and J ends were trimmed by 9 bases and 1 base, with 10 bases remaining between them. The CDR3 sequence is CASWFGSYNSPLHF. The CDR3 nucleotides are TGTGCCAGTTGGTTCGGTTCCTATAATTCACCCCTCCACTTT.

V usage is TRBV5-1 and J usage is TRBJ2-3; D remains ambiguous. There are 13 residues in the CDR3. The V end lost 0 bases, the J end lost 4 bases, and 6 bases lay between the germline ends. The germline CDR1 and CDR2 sequences are SGHRS and YFSETQ. CDR3 nucleotides: TGCGCCAGCAGCTTGGTACTCTCAGATACGCAGTATTTT. Amino acid sequence: CASSLVLSDTQYF. The entire variable domain, with the rest obtained from reference TRBV5-1 and TRBJ2-3, is as follows: KAGVTQTPRYLIKTRGQQVTLSCSPISGHRSVSWYQQTPGQGLQFLFEYFSETQRNKGNFPGRFSGRQFSNSRSEMNVSTLELGDSALYLCASSLVLSDTQYFGPGTRLTVL.

The chain uses TRBV27 and TRBJ1-2; 9 bases align to TRBD1. The V segment lost 4 bases and the J segment 3 bases; nucleotides outside the gene matches: 15. CDR1 is MNHEY, CDR2 SMNVEV, per germline (reference sequence). This CDR3 is 18 amino acids long. CDR3 sequence (DNA): TGTGCCAGCAGTTCAAGTCGTTTCCGGGACAGGGCTCACTATGGCTACACCTTC. Amino acids: CASSSSRFRDRAHYGYTF.

This clone has just a few counts. This chain joins TRBV4-1 and TRBJ1-2, with no clear D. CDR1 is MGHRA, CDR2 YSYEKL, per germline. The CDR3 runs 15 residues. With 1 base removed from V and 6 bases from J, the gap between germline ends came to 15 bases. CDR3 protein: CASSQGPSLTDGYTF. Written as DNA, the CDR3 is TGCGCCAGCAGCCAAGGTCCCAGTCTAACGGATGGCTACACCTTC.

This chain links TRBV19 with TRBJ1-1, with 8 bases lining up with TRBD1. The junction had 14 bases not matched to a gene; V was cut back by 8 bases and J by 6 bases. CDR3 length equals 15 residues. Germline-derived CDR1 and CDR2 are LNHDA and SQIVND (reference sequence). This CDR3 reads CASSGGPWNFAEAFF. CDR3 nucleotide sequence: TGTGCCAGTTCAGGGGGCCCTTGGAACTTCGCTGAAGCTTTCTTT. The full variable domain, rest sourced from reference TRBV19 and TRBJ1-1, is DGGITQSPKYLFRKEGQNVTLSCEQNLNHDAMYWYRQDPGQGLRLIYYSQIVNDFQKGDIAEGYSVSREKKESFPLTVTSAQKNPTAFYLCASSGGPWNFAEAFFGQGTRLTVV.

In DNA, the CDR3 is TGTGCCAGCAGATCCGGGACAGGGTTAGGCGAGCAGTACTTC. Its translation: CASRSGTGLGEQYF. J is TRBJ2-7 and V is TRBV6-6, with TRBD1 matching 9 bases. The CDR3 runs to 14 residues. V lost 6 bases, J lost 6 bases, and 9 bases stayed unmatched. The germline V gene has CDR1 MNHNY and CDR2 SVGAGI (reference sequence).